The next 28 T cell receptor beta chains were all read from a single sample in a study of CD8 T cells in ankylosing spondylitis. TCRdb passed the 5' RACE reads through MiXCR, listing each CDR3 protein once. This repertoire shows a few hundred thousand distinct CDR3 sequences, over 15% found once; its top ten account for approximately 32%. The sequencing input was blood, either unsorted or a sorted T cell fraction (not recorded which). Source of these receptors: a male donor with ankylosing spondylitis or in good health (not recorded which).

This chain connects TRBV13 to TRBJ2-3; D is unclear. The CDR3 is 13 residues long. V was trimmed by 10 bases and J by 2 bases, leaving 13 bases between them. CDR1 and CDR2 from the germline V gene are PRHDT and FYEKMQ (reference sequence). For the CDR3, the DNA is TGTGCCACCCGAGGAGTAGCCACAGATACGCAGTATTTT. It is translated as CATRGVATDTQYF.

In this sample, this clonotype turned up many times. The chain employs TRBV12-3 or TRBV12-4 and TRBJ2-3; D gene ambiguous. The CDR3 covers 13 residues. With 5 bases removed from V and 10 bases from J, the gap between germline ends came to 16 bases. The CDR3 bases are TGTGCCAGCAGTCCCCCGCCCCCAGGTGCGCAGTATTTT. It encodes CASSPPPPGAQYF.

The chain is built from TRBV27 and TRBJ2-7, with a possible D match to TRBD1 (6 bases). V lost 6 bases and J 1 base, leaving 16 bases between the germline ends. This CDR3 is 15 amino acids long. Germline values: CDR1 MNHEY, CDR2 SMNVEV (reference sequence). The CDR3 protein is CASSSTGLSSYEQYF. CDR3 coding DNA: TGTGCCAGCAGCTCAACAGGGTTGTCGTCCTACGAGCAGTACTTC.

CDR3 bases: TGTGCCACCAGCAGACGCCTAAATACAGGGTACGAGCAGTACTTC. Amino acid sequence: CATSRRLNTGYEQYF. The chain joins TRBV15 to TRBJ2-7; D might be TRBD1 (6 bases). The CDR3 runs 15 residues. V was trimmed by 2 bases and J by 4 bases, leaving 15 bases between them. Germline-derived CDR1 and CDR2 are LNHNV and YYDKDF (reference sequence).

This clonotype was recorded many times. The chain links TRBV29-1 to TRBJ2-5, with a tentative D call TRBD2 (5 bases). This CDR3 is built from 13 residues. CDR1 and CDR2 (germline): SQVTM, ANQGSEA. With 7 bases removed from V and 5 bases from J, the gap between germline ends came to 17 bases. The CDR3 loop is CSENGISGETQYF. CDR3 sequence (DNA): TGCAGCGAAAACGGGATTAGTGGCGAGACCCAGTACTTC.

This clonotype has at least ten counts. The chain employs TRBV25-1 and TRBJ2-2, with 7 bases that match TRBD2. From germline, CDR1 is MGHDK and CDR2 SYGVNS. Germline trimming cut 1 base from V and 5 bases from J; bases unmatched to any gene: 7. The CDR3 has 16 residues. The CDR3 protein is CASSEFGQGGTGELFF. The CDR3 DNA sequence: TGTGCCAGCAGTGAATTCGGGCAGGGAGGGACCGGGGAGCTGTTTTTT.

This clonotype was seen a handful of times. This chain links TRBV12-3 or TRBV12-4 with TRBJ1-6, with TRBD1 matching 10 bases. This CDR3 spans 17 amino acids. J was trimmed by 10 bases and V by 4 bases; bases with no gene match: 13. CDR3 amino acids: CASSSEIMTGGKSPLHF. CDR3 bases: TGTGCCAGCAGTTCGGAGATTATGACAGGGGGCAAATCACCCCTCCACTTT.

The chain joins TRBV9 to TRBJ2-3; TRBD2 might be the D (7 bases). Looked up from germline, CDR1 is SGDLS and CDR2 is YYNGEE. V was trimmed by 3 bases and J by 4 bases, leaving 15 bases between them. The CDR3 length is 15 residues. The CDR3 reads CASSAGGLGSDTQYF. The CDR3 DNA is TGTGCCAGCAGCGCGGGGGGCCTAGGGTCAGATACGCAGTATTTT.

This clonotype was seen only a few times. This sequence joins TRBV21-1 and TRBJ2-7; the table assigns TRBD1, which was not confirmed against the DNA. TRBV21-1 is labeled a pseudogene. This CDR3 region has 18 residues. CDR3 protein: CASSKGTGSRLKSYEQYF. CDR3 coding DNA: TGTGCCAGCAGCAAAGGCACAGGGAGCCGATTGAAGTCCTACGAGCAGTACTTC.

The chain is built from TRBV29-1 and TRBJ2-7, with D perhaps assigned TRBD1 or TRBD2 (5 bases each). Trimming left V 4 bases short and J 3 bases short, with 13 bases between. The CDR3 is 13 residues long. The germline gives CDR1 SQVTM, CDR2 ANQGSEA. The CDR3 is CSVAWDGDYEQYF. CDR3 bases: TGCAGCGTTGCTTGGGACGGGGACTACGAGCAGTACTTC.

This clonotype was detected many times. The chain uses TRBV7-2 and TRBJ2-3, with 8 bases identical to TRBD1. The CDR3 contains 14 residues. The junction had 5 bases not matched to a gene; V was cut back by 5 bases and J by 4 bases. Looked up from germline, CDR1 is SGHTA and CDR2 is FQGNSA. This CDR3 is CASSVDREADTQYF. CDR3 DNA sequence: TGTGCCAGCAGCGTGGACAGGGAGGCAGATACGCAGTATTTT.

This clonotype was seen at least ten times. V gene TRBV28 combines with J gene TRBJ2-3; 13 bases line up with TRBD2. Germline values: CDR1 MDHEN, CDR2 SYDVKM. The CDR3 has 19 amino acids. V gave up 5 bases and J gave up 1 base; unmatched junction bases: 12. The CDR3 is CASSPTGTSGIRGTDTQYF. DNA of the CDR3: TGTGCCAGCAGTCCTACCGGGACTAGCGGGATTCGAGGCACAGATACGCAGTATTTT.

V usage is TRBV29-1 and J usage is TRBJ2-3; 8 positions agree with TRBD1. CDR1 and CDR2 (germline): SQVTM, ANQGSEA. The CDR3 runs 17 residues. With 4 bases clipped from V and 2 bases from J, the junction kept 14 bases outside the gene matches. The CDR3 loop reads CSVGRDRPYPDTDTQYF. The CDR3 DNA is TGCAGCGTTGGAAGGGACAGGCCCTACCCTGACACAGATACGCAGTATTTT.

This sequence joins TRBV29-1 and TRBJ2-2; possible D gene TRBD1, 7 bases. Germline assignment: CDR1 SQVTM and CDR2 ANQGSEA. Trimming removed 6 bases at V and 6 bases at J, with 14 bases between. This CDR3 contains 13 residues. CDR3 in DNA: TGCAGCGTCTCGCAGGGGGAGGCCGGGGAGCTGTTTTTT. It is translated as CSVSQGEAGELFF.

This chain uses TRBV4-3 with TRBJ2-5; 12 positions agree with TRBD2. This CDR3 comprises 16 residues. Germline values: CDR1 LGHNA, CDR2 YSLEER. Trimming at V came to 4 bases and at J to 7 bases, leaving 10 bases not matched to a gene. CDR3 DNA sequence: TGCGCCAGCAGCCCGGAACTAGCGGGAGGCCCAGGGACCCAGTACTTC. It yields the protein CASSPELAGGPGTQYF.

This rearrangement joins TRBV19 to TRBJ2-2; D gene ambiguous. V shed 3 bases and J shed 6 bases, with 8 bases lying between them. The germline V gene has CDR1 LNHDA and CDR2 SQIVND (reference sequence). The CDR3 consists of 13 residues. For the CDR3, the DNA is TGTGCCAGTAGTATTGGTTCCGCCGGGGAGCTGTTTTTT. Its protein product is CASSIGSAGELFF.

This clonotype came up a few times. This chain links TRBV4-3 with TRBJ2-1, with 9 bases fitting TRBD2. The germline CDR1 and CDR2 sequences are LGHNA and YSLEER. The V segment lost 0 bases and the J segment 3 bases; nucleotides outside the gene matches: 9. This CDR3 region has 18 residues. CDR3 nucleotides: TGCGCCAGCAGCCAAGACAGAGCAGCGGGAGGAGTCTACAATGAGCAGTTCTTC. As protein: CASSQDRAAGGVYNEQFF.

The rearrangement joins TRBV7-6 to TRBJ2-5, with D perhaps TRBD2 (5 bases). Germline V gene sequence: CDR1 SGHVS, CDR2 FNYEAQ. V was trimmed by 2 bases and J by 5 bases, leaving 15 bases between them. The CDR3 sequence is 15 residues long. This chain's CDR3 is CASSLFKPEEETQYF. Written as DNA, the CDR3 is TGTGCCAGCAGCTTATTTAAGCCGGAGGAGGAGACCCAGTACTTC. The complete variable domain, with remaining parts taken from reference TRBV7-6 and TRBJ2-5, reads GAGVSQSPRYKVTKRGQDVALRCDPISGHVSLYWYRQALGQGPEFLTYFNYEAQQDKSGLPNDRFSAERPEGSISTLTIQRTEQRDSAMYRCASSLFKPEEETQYFGPGTRLLVL.

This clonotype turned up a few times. This chain's CDR3 is CASSLAQAGGASSYNEQFF. DNA of the CDR3: TGTGCCAGCAGCTTAGCGCAAGCAGGGGGGGCGAGCTCCTACAATGAGCAGTTCTTC. The rearrangement uses TRBV11-1 and TRBJ2-1, with D perhaps given as TRBD1 or TRBD2 (7 bases each). V was cut by 0 bases and J by 0 bases, with 18 bases left in between. The CDR3 has 19 amino acids. Looked up from germline, CDR1 is SGHAT and CDR2 is FQDESV (reference sequence).

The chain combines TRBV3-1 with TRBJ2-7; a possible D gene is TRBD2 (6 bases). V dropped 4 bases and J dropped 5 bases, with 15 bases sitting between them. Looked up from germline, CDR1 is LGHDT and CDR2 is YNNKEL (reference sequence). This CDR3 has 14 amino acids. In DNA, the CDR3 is TGTGCCAGCAGCCCGGGACTCCCTCCGGACGAGCAGTACTTC. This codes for CASSPGLPPDEQYF.

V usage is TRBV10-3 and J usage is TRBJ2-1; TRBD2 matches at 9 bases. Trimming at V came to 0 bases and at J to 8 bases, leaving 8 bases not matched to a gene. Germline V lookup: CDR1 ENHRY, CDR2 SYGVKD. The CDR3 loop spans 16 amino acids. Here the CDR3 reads CAISESWTSDGYEQFF. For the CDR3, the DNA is TGTGCCATCAGTGAGTCGTGGACTAGCGACGGCTATGAGCAGTTCTTC.

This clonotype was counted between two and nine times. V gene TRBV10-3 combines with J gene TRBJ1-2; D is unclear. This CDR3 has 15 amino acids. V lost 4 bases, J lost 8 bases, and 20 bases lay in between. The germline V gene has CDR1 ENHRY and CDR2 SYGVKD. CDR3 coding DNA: TGTGCCATCAGTGTCGGGTTCGACGGCTTTGACGGCTACACCTTC. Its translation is CAISVGFDGFDGYTF.

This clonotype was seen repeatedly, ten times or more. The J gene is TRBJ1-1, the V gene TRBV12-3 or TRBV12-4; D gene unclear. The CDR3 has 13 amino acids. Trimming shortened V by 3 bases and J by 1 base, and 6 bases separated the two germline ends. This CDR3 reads CASSFAGNTEAFF. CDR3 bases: TGTGCCAGCAGTTTCGCGGGGAACACTGAAGCTTTCTTT.

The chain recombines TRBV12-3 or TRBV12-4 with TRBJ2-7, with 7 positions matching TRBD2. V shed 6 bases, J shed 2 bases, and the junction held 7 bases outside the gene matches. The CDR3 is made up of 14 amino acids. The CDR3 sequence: CASSPGGIAYEQYF. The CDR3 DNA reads TGTGCCAGCAGCCCCGGGGGGATTGCCTACGAGCAGTACTTC.

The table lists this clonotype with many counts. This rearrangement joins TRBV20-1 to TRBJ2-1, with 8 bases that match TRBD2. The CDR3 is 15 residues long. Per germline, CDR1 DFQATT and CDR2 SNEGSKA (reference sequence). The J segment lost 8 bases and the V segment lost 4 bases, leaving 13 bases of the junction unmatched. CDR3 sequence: CSAIAGGAPLDEQFF. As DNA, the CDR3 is TGCAGTGCTATCGCGGGAGGTGCCCCTTTGGATGAGCAGTTCTTC.

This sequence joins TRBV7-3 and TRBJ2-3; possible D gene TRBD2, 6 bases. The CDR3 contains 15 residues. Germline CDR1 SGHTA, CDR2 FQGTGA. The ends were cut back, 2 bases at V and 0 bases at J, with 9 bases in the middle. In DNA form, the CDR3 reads TGTGCCAGCAGCTTAGGGGGGAGGAGCACAGATACGCAGTATTTT. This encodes CASSLGGRSTDTQYF.

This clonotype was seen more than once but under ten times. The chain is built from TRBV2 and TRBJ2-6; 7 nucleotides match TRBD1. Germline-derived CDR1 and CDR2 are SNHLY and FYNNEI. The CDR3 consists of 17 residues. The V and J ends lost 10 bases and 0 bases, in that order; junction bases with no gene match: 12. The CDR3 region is CAILKSGTASGANVLTF. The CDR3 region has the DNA TGTGCCATCCTCAAGTCCGGGACAGCCTCTGGGGCCAACGTCCTGACTTTC.

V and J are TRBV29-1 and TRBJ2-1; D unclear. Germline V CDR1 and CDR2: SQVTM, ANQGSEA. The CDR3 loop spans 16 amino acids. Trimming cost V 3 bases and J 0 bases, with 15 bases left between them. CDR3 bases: TGCAGCGTTGATGTCCTTAGCAGACCCTCCTACAATGAGCAGTTCTTC. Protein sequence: CSVDVLSRPSYNEQFF.